The following is a T cell receptor beta chain sequence with its context. The entry originates in a study of OX40 agonist ivuxolimab in advanced cancers. Here immunoSEQ multiplex PCR was the method, and the copy in TCRdb shows in-frame clones only, minus some. The sample has 65,000 to 95,000 clones, 84% seen once. The junction had 2 bases not matched to a gene; V was cut back by 4 bases and J by 1 base. Germline V lookup: CDR1 KGHSH, CDR2 LQKENI. This CDR3 has 14 residues. The source is an adult with an advanced solid tumor such as melanoma, head and neck, liver or kidney cancer. The chain recombines TRBV18 with TRBJ1-1; 8 positions match TRBD1. Sequencing used CD4+ or CD8+ T cells sorted from blood, obtained in a trial of the OX40 agonist ivuxolimab. The CDR3 region is CASSRGQENTEAFF. The CDR3 DNA sequence: TGTGCCAGCTCACGGGGACAGGAGAACACTGAAGCTTTCTTT.